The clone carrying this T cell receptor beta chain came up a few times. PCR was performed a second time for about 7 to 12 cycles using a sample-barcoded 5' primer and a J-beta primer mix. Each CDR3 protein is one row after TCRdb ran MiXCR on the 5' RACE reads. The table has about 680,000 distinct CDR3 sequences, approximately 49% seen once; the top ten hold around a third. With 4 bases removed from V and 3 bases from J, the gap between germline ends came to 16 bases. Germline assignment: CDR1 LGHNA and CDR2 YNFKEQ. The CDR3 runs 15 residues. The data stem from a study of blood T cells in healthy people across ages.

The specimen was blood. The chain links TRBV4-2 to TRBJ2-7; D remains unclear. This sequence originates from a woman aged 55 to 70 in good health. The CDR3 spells CASSPGPQLNYEQYF. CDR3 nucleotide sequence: TGTGCCAGCAGCCCGGGTCCACAGCTCAACTACGAGCAGTACTTC.